These 32 T cell receptor beta chains originate from one sample sequenced in a study of cytomegalovirus exposure and HLA in healthy donors. Use of 60 Vbeta and 13 Jbeta primers characterized the PCR. The method was immunoSEQ multiplex PCR; TCRdb's version includes in-frame clones alone and lacks a portion of them. The table lists around 190,000 clones, 79% of them singletons. The sequenced sample consisted of PBMCs. These receptors were taken from a woman in her thirties in good health and CMV-seropositive.

J is TRBJ1-2 and V is TRBV5-1; TRBD1 is a possible D gene (6 bases). This CDR3 has 14 residues. Between the trimmed V and J ends, which lost 0 bases and 3 bases, there was a span of 9 bases. Per the germline V gene, CDR1 is SGHRS and CDR2 is YFSETQ. The CDR3 protein is CASSLAKGDYGYTF. The CDR3 region has the DNA TGCGCCAGCAGCTTGGCCAAGGGGGACTATGGCTACACCTTC.

The V call is TRBV2, the J call TRBJ1-3; D gene unclear. Germline V gene data show CDR1 as SNHLY and CDR2 as FYNNEI. Trimming pared 4 bases from V and 8 bases from J, leaving 12 bases between. This CDR3 has 13 residues. The CDR3 spells CASSGTPGDTIYF. Here the CDR3 DNA reads TGTGCCAGCAGTGGTACCCCCGGGGACACCATATATTTT.

V gene TRBV5-6 combines with J gene TRBJ1-1; D is unclear. The CDR3 spans 16 residues. With 0 bases removed from V and 0 bases from J, the gap between germline ends came to 12 bases. Germline CDR1 and CDR2: SGHDT and YYEEEE. For the CDR3, the DNA is TGTGCCAGCAGCTTGGTGGTTGTGGGCCTGAACACTGAAGCTTTCTTT. Protein sequence: CASSLVVVGLNTEAFF.

This chain uses TRBV10-3 with TRBJ1-4; D possibly corresponds to TRBD1 (5 bases). V dropped 0 bases and J dropped 5 bases, with 7 bases sitting between them. In germline, CDR1 is ENHRY, CDR2 SYGVKD. This CDR3 is built from 14 residues. The CDR3 loop reads CAISESTVNEKLFF. Here the CDR3 DNA reads TGTGCCATCAGTGAGTCGACAGTAAATGAAAAACTGTTTTTT.

This clone was observed a few times. The chain is built from TRBV11-2 and TRBJ2-4; 7 positions agree with TRBD2. The length of the CDR3 is 16 residues. Germline-derived CDR1 and CDR2 are SGHAT and FQNNGV. Trimming took 6 bases from V and 0 from J; bases not matched to a gene: 8. The CDR3 spells CASRWGGSLAKNIQYF. CDR3 nucleotide sequence: TGTGCCAGCAGGTGGGGGGGGAGTCTAGCCAAAAACATTCAGTACTTC.

In its sample, this clone was seen a few times. The chain joins TRBV30 to TRBJ1-5; no definite D call. The CDR3 has 15 residues. V lost 4 bases and J lost 7, with 20 bases in between. Germline CDR1 GTSNPN, CDR2 SVGIG (reference sequence). CDR3 sequence (DNA): TGTGCCTGGACCACCCTGACACATCGAGAGCAGCCCCAGCATTTT. This sequence encodes CAWTTLTHREQPQHF. Filled out from reference TRBV30 and TRBJ1-5, the complete variable domain reads SQTIHQWPATLVQPVGSPLSLECTVEGTSNPNLYWYRQAAGRGLQLLFYSVGIGQISSEVPQNLSASRPQDRQFILSSKKLLLSDSGFYLCAWTTLTHREQPQHFGDGTRLSIL.

The chain recombines TRBV7-8 with TRBJ2-7; D may be TRBD2 (6 bases). V was shortened by 6 bases and J by 3 bases, with 12 bases between the two germline ends. The CDR3 has 13 residues. CDR1 and CDR2 (germline): SGHVS, FQNEAQ. CDR3 region: CASRRDLNYEQYF. The CDR3 DNA reads as TGTGCCAGCAGACGGGACTTAAACTACGAGCAGTACTTC.

The J gene is TRBJ2-1, the V gene TRBV6-1; TRBD1 might be the D (5 bases). CDR1 is MNHNS and CDR2 is SASEGT in the germline V gene. This CDR3 spans 15 amino acids. Trimming shortened V by 2 bases and J by 10 bases, and 18 bases separated the two germline ends. The CDR3 sequence is CASSERGRALPEQFF. The CDR3 nucleotides read TGTGCCAGCAGTGAAAGGGGCAGGGCCCTTCCGGAGCAGTTCTTC.

This chain connects TRBV7-9 to TRBJ2-7, with 8 positions matching TRBD1. This CDR3 is 16 amino acids long. CDR1 is SEHNR, CDR2 FQNEAQ, per germline (reference sequence). V lost 5 bases to trimming and J lost 0 bases; unmatched junction nucleotides: 9. CDR3 coding DNA: TGTGCCAGCAGCCTCCCCACAGGGGGAAGCTCCTACGAGCAGTACTTC. Residues: CASSLPTGGSSYEQYF.

The rearrangement joins TRBV10-1 to TRBJ1-3; D remains unclear. Germline CDR1 is WNHNN and CDR2 is SYGVQD (reference sequence). V lost 2 bases, J lost 0 bases, and 11 bases lay in between. The CDR3 is 16 amino acids. The CDR3 is CASSEDRLNSGNTIYF. The CDR3 DNA reads TGCGCCAGCAGTGAGGACCGACTCAACTCTGGAAACACCATATATTTT.

Comment on this clone: The same CDR3 is also encoded by other DNA sequences in this sample. The rearrangement links TRBV5-1 to TRBJ2-1, with 10 bases matching TRBD2. CDR3 length equals 14 residues. CDR1 is SGHRS, CDR2 YFSETQ, per germline. With V trimmed by 4 bases and J by 3 bases, 1 base remained unmatched. Written as DNA, the CDR3 is TGCGCCAGCAGCGCTAGCGGGGGCTACAATGAGCAGTTCTTC. It specifies CASSASGGYNEQFF.

The rearrangement links TRBV19 to TRBJ1-5; TRBD1 aligns across 8 bases. Germline V gives CDR1 LNHDA, CDR2 SQIVND (reference sequence). Trimming at V came to 5 bases and at J to 7 bases, leaving 10 bases not matched to a gene. The CDR3 runs to 15 residues. This chain's CDR3 is CASSDQGQVEQPQHF. The CDR3, as DNA: TGTGCCAGTAGTGATCAGGGACAGGTAGAGCAGCCCCAGCATTTT. Variable domain in full (rest from reference TRBV19 and TRBJ1-5): DGGITQSPKYLFRKEGQNVTLSCEQNLNHDAMYWYRQDPGQGLRLIYYSQIVNDFQKGDIAEGYSVSREKKESFPLTVTSAQKNPTAFYLCASSDQGQVEQPQHFGDGTRLSIL.

This clone has more than one count but fewer than ten. The chain recombines TRBV10-3 with TRBJ2-1, with D possibly matching TRBD2 (6 bases). Germline assignment: CDR1 ENHRY and CDR2 SYGVKD. V was shortened by 4 bases and J by 6 bases, with 16 bases between the two germline ends. This CDR3 has 15 amino acids. CDR3 sequence: CAISALRESSNEQFF. The CDR3, as DNA: TGTGCCATCAGTGCCCTACGGGAGTCTAGCAATGAGCAGTTCTTC.

This chain connects TRBV4-1 to TRBJ1-1, with 8 bases that match TRBD1. Germline assignment: CDR1 MGHRA and CDR2 YSYEKL. CDR3 length: 16 amino acids. Trimming removed 10 bases from V and 2 bases from J; junction bases left unmatched: 15. The CDR3 reads CATSKPTDRVNTEAFF. The CDR3 DNA sequence: TGCGCCACCTCCAAGCCGACGGACAGGGTCAACACTGAAGCTTTCTTT.

About this clone: A junction boundary mismatches the germline segment, possibly from a read error. The chain has TRBV27 and TRBJ1-2, with a weak D call TRBD1 (5 bases). Germline V gives CDR1 MNHEY, CDR2 SMNVEV (reference sequence). CDR3 length: 13 amino acids. The CDR3 region has the DNA TGTGCCAGCAGCCGCAGGGCTAACCATGGCTACACCTTC. Its protein is CASSRRANHGYTF.

The chain employs TRBV5-1 and TRBJ1-2; D may be TRBD1 (5 bases). CDR1 and CDR2 (germline): SGHRS, YFSETQ. CDR3 length: 14 residues. The germline V and J ends were trimmed by 4 bases and 2 bases, with 12 bases remaining between them. This CDR3 is CASSTTGDNYGYTF. The CDR3 coding sequence is TGCGCCAGCAGCACAACAGGAGACAACTATGGCTACACCTTC.

The rearrangement joins TRBV4-1 to TRBJ1-1, with D hard to call. Germline lookup yields CDR1 MGHRA and CDR2 YSYEKL. The CDR3 totals 16 residues. V was shortened by 0 bases and J by 4 bases, with 15 bases between the two germline ends. CDR3 DNA sequence: TGCGCCAGCAGCCAAGAGGAGACGCTTGGAGGCACTGAAGCTTTCTTT. Its translation is CASSQEETLGGTEAFF.

J is TRBJ2-4 and V is TRBV7-2, with 10 bases lining up with TRBD2. Germline lookup yields CDR1 SGHTA and CDR2 FQGNSA. V lost 0 bases and J lost 8; bases outside the gene matches: 4. This CDR3 contains 15 residues. The CDR3 DNA reads TGTGCCAGCAGCTTAGCAGCGGGGGGGCTTGACATTCAGTACTTC. It translates to CASSLAAGGLDIQYF.

This clone showed up just a few times. This rearrangement joins TRBV11-2 to TRBJ1-6; the D gene is possibly TRBD1 (5 bases). Between the trimmed V and J ends, which lost 1 base and 14 bases, there was a span of 21 bases. Germline V CDR1 and CDR2: SGHAT, FQNNGV. The length of the CDR3 is 16 residues. The CDR3 reads CASSLGTREGIRTLHF. The CDR3 region has the DNA TGTGCCAGCAGCTTAGGGACACGGGAGGGGATTCGGACCCTCCACTTT.

The CDR3 nucleotides are TGTGCCAGCAGCTTAGGACAGGGGGCCAACAATAATCAGCCCCAGCATTTT. Residues: CASSLGQGANNNQPQHF. The chain links TRBV7-9 to TRBJ1-5; 10 bases agree with TRBD1. The germline V gene has CDR1 SEHNR and CDR2 FQNEAQ (reference sequence). This CDR3 comprises 17 residues. Germline trimming cut 1 base from V and 4 bases from J; bases unmatched to any gene: 7.

The V and J genes are TRBV4-1 and TRBJ2-1; D remains unclear. Germline values: CDR1 MGHRA, CDR2 YSYEKL. Trimming removed 6 bases at V and 8 bases at J, with 17 bases between. The CDR3 length is 14 residues. The CDR3 DNA follows: TGCGCCAGCAGGCGACAATCGGCGACGTATGAGCAGTTCTTC. Translated: CASRRQSATYEQFF.

The V and J genes are TRBV28 and TRBJ2-1; 11 bases are shared with TRBD2. The CDR3 has 23 amino acids. Germline-derived CDR1 and CDR2 are MDHEN and SYDVKM. J lost 1 base, V lost 3 bases, and 23 bases had no gene match. This CDR3 reads CASSFLRLAGGILLKQSYNEQFF. The CDR3 bases are TGTGCCAGCAGTTTTCTAAGGCTAGCGGGAGGAATACTACTTAAGCAATCCTACAATGAGCAGTTCTTC.

J is TRBJ1-3 and V is TRBV5-1, with D perhaps TRBD1 (6 bases). V was shortened by 0 bases and J by 11 bases, with 18 bases between the two germline ends. The CDR3 sequence is 15 residues long. The germline V gene has CDR1 SGHRS and CDR2 YFSETQ. The CDR3 here is CASSLGGTPVSAIYF. For the CDR3, the DNA is TGCGCCAGCAGCTTGGGTGGGACACCCGTGTCGGCCATATATTTT.

V usage is TRBV28 and J usage is TRBJ2-4; 10 bases map to TRBD2. This CDR3 is 17 amino acids long. V lost 5 bases and J lost 0; bases outside the gene matches: 7. Germline V CDR1 and CDR2: MDHEN, SYDVKM. This chain's CDR3 is CASSPAGTSEAKNIQYF. The CDR3 nucleotides read TGTGCCAGCAGTCCCGCAGGGACTAGCGAAGCCAAAAACATTCAGTACTTC.

The J gene is TRBJ1-2, the V gene TRBV4-1; 9 nucleotides agree with TRBD1. The CDR3 length is 19 residues. Germline loops: CDR1 MGHRA, CDR2 YSYEKL. After removal of 3 bases from V and 3 bases from J, the junction contained 17 bases not matched to a gene. CDR3 sequence reads: CASSHIIRDREDQYYGYTF. CDR3 nucleotides: TGCGCCAGCAGCCATATTATCCGGGACAGGGAGGATCAGTACTATGGCTACACCTTC.

The genes are TRBV27 and TRBJ2-7; maybe TRBD1 (6 bases). This CDR3 has 14 residues. Per the germline V gene, CDR1 is MNHEY and CDR2 is SMNVEV (reference sequence). V dropped 2 bases and J dropped 1 base, with 9 bases sitting between them. CDR3 DNA sequence: TGTGCCAGCAGTTTAACGGACAGTTCCTACGAGCAGTACTTC. The encoded protein is CASSLTDSSYEQYF.

The V call is TRBV2, the J call TRBJ1-1, with a possible D match to TRBD1 (5 bases). The CDR3 extends over 13 amino acids. Germline V gives CDR1 SNHLY, CDR2 FYNNEI. V dropped 7 bases and J dropped 2 bases, with 11 bases sitting between them. CDR3 in DNA: TGTGCCAGCACCGGGGGGAGAAACACTGAAGCTTTCTTT. Protein: CASTGGRNTEAFF.

The chain employs TRBV5-1 and TRBJ2-2, with 7 bases fitting TRBD2. Germline-derived CDR1 and CDR2 are SGHRS and YFSETQ. The CDR3 contains 14 residues. V shed 2 bases and J 7 bases; nucleotides not matched to a gene: 5. As DNA, the CDR3 is TGCGCCAGCAGCTTCAGACTAGCTAGCGGGGAGCTGTTTTTT. Its protein product is CASSFRLASGELFF.

The rearrangement uses TRBV27 and TRBJ2-1; 12 bases are shared with TRBD2. V was pared by 1 base and J by 1 base, with 5 bases of the junction left unmatched. CDR1 MNHEY and CDR2 SMNVEV come from the germline V gene (reference sequence). The CDR3 extends over 18 amino acids. The CDR3 DNA reads as TGTGCCAGCAGTTTATTGACTAGCGGGGGTGTGTCCTACAATGAGCAGTTCTTC. Its translation is CASSLLTSGGVSYNEQFF.

This rearrangement joins TRBV15 to TRBJ2-3, with 16 bases fitting TRBD2. The CDR3 covers 20 residues. Germline V gives CDR1 LNHNV, CDR2 YYDKDF (reference sequence). V shed 2 bases, J shed 4 bases, and the junction held 12 bases outside the gene matches. CDR3 coding DNA: TGTGCCACCAGCAGACTCAAGACCGGGACTAGCGGGGGGGAGCCAGATACGCAGTATTTT. Amino acid sequence: CATSRLKTGTSGGEPDTQYF.

The J gene is TRBJ2-4, the V gene TRBV19; a possible D gene is TRBD2 (6 bases). Germline V gene sequence: CDR1 LNHDA, CDR2 SQIVND (reference sequence). The CDR3 totals 18 residues. V lost 10 bases and J lost 0, with 25 bases in between. CDR3 nucleotides: TGTGCCATCTACCATTTGGGACTCCCAGGTCTAGCCAAAAACATTCAGTACTTC. This codes for CAIYHLGLPGLAKNIQYF. Together with reference TRBV19 and TRBJ2-4, the CDR3 gives the full variable domain: DGGITQSPKYLFRKEGQNVTLSCEQNLNHDAMYWYRQDPGQGLRLIYYSQIVNDFQKGDIAEGYSVSREKKESFPLTVTSAQKNPTAFYLCAIYHLGLPGLAKNIQYFGAGTRLSVL.

The chain uses TRBV10-3 and TRBJ1-2; no clear D gene. V shed 2 bases and J shed 2 bases, with 18 bases lying between them. Per the germline V gene, CDR1 is ENHRY and CDR2 is SYGVKD. CDR3 length equals 17 residues. CDR3 DNA sequence: TGTGCCATCAGTGAGACTGGCGGGCCTCCGCGAAACTATGGCTACACCTTC. Residues: CAISETGGPPRNYGYTF.